A selection of T cell receptor beta chains follows, all from one sample in a study of technical replicates of blood from a few donors. TCRdb keeps only in-frame clones here, not all; method: immunoSEQ multiplex PCR. The sample lists 76,000 or so clones, approximately 83% occurring once. The sequencing input was PBMCs. The receptor set was obtained from a human donor in good health. Some clones in this sample may be carry-over from other donors' samples. Both conserved end residues are part of each CDR3. D genes are given only for firm matches.

J,V,D,CDR3,DNA
TRBJ1-6,TRBV4-2,TRBD1,CASSRDRGTPLHF,TGTGCCAGCAGCCGGGACAGGGGAACACCCCTCCACTTT
TRBJ1-1,TRBV7-6,TRBD1,CASSPTGVNTEAFF,TGTGCCAGCAGCCCGACAGGGGTAAACACTGAAGCTTTCTTT
TRBJ2-1,TRBV9,-,CASSVGLDRAYYNEQFF,TGTGCCAGCAGCGTAGGACTAGACAGGGCGTACTACAATGAGCAGTTCTTC
TRBJ2-1,TRBV11-3,TRBD2,CASSLGGSGRPYNEQFF,TGTGCCAGCAGCTTAGGAGGTAGCGGGAGGCCCTACAATGAGCAGTTCTTC
TRBJ2-1,TRBV6-1,TRBD2,CASSFGGGRNEQFF,TGTGCCAGCAGTTTCGGGGGGGGCCGAAATGAGCAGTTCTTC
TRBJ2-2,TRBV18,TRBD2,CASSPAAAGGRTGELFF,TGTGCCAGCTCACCAGCTGCGGCGGGAGGAAGGACCGGGGAGCTGTTTTTT
TRBJ2-2,TRBV5-6,TRBD1,CASSLGTGPTGELFF,TGTGCCAGCAGTCTAGGGACAGGGCCCACCGGGGAGCTGTTTTTT
TRBJ1-3,TRBV14,-,CASSPRQTSRPGNTIYF,TGTGCCAGCAGCCCCCGTCAGACAAGCCGCCCTGGAAACACCATATATTTT
TRBJ1-6,TRBV19,-,CASSPAPGASSPLHF,TGTGCCAGTAGCCCCGCCCCAGGGGCGTCTTCACCCCTCCACTTT
TRBJ2-7,TRBV7-9,-,CASSFLETGLYEQYF,TGTGCCAGCAGCTTCCTAGAGACAGGCTTGTACGAGCAGTACTTC
TRBJ2-3,TRBV6-4,-,CASSATGGSDTQYF,TGTGCCAGCAGTGCGACCGGGGGTAGTGATACGCAGTATTTT
TRBJ1-6,TRBV23-1,-,CASSQSVRFSYNSPLHF,TGCGCCAGCAGTCAATCGGTGAGATTCTCCTATAATTCACCCCTCCACTTT
TRBJ2-6,TRBV4-1,TRBD2,CASSQGLAGFSGANVLTF,TGCGCCAGCAGCCAGGGACTAGCGGGTTTCTCTGGGGCCAACGTCCTGACTTTC
TRBJ2-3,TRBV4-3,TRBD1,CASSQAGQGADTQYF,TGCGCCAGCAGCCAAGCGGGACAGGGGGCAGATACGCAGTATTTT
TRBJ2-7,TRBV6-5,-,CASSRGPGTYEQYF,TGTGCCAGCAGTAGGGGCCCAGGGACCTACGAGCAGTACTTC
TRBJ2-3,TRBV4-2,TRBD2,CASSDSSGSADTQYF,TGTGCCAGCAGCGACTCTAGCGGGAGCGCAGATACGCAGTATTTT